This T cell receptor (beta chain) was sequenced during a study of blood T cell repertoires in COVID-19. Study information: The study drew acute and convalescent COVID-19 samples from the United States, Italy and Spain.

This CDR3 is 15 amino acids long. With 6 bases clipped from V and 4 bases from J, the junction kept 10 bases outside the gene matches. The germline V gene has CDR1 SGHAT and CDR2 FQNNGV. In the original analysis: Estimation of nucleated cell counts was performed using reference gene primer amplification. The repertoire was sequenced with immunoSEQ multiplex PCR; TCRdb's copy has only in-frame clones and lacks some. V and J calls and clone size are copied from that table; D and trimming were computed from the DNA. This table has some 45,000 clones, 85% to 90% appearing once. The sequenced sample consisted of peripheral blood. This chain uses TRBV11-2 with TRBJ2-5; 8 nucleotides match TRBD2. This TCR was sampled from a human donor in a cohort sampled during active COVID-19. CDR3 coding DNA: TGTGCCAGCAGTCCCGGGACTAGTAATTTAGAGACCCAGTACTTC. It specifies CASSPGTSNLETQYF.